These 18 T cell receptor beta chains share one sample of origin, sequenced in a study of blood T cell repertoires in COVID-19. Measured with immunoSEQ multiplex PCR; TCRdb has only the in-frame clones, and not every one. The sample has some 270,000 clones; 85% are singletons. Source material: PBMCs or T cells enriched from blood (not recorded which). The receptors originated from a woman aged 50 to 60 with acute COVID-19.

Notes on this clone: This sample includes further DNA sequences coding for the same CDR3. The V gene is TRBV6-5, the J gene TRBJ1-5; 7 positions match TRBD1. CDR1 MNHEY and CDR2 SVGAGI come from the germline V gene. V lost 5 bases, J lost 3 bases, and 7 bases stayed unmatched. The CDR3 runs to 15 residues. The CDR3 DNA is TGTGCCAGCAGTCACTACAGGGGTACCAATCAGCCCCAGCATTTT. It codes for CASSHYRGTNQPQHF.

The CDR3 nucleotides read TGTGCCAGCAGCTTGGGCACAGGGGGCGCTCGAGAAAAACTGTTTTTT. Residues: CASSLGTGGAREKLFF. The gene calls are TRBV5-4 and TRBJ1-4; TRBD1 agrees at 9 bases. CDR3 length: 16 residues. The trim removed 0 bases at V and 8 bases at J, leaving 8 bases unmatched. The germline V gene encodes CDR1 SGHNT and CDR2 YYREEE (reference sequence).

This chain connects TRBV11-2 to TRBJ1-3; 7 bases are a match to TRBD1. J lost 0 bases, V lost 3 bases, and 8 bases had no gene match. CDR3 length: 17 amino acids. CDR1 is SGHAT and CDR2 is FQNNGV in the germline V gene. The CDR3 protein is CASSFNGGQLSGNTIYF. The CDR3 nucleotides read TGTGCCAGCAGCTTTAACGGGGGACAGCTCTCTGGAAACACCATATATTTT.

The CDR3 DNA follows: TGCGCCAGCGGACACAGGGTAGGGGAGCTGTTTTTT. Protein sequence: CASGHRVGELFF. The rearrangement joins TRBV5-1 to TRBJ2-2; TRBD1 might be the D (6 bases). Germline V gene lookup returns CDR1 SGHRS and CDR2 YFSETQ. Between the trimmed V and J ends, which lost 7 bases and 8 bases, there was a span of 12 bases. CDR3 length equals 12 residues.

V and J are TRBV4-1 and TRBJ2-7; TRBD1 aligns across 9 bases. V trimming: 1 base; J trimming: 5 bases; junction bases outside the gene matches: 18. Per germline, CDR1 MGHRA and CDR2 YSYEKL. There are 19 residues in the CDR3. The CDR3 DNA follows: TGCGCCAGCAGCCAAGCCTTTAATGGCCCCGGGACAGGGCGGCACGAGCAGTACTTC. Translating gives CASSQAFNGPGTGRHEQYF.

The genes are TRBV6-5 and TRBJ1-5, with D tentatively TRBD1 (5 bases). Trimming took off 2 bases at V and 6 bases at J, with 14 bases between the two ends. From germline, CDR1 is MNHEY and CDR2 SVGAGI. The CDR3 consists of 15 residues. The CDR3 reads CASSYGRGGSQPQHF. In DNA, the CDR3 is TGTGCCAGCAGTTACGGTAGGGGAGGGAGTCAGCCCCAGCATTTT.

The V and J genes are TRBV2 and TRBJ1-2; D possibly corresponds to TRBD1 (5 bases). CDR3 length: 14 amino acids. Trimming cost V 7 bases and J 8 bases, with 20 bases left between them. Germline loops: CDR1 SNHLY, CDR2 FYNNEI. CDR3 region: CASTLREGTAGYTF. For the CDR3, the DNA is TGTGCCAGCACTTTGAGGGAGGGGACTGCCGGCTACACCTTC.

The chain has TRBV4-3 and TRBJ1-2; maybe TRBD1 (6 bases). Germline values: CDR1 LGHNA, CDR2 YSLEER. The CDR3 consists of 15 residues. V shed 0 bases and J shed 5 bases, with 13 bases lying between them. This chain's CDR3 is CASSQDRDNSYGYTF. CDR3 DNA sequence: TGCGCCAGCAGCCAAGATAGGGACAATTCTTATGGCTACACCTTC.

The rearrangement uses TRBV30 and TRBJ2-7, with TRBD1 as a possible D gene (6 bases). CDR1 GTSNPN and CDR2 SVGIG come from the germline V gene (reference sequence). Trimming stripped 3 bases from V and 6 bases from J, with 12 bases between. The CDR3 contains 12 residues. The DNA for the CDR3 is TGTGCCTGGAGCCTTGCAGGGGCCGAGCAGTACTTC. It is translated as CAWSLAGAEQYF.

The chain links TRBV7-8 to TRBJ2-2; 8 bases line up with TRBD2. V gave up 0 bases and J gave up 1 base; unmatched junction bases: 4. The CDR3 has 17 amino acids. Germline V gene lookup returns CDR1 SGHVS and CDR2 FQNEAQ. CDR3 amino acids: CASSLASGALNTGELFF. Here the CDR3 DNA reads TGTGCCAGCAGCTTAGCTAGCGGGGCCTTGAACACCGGGGAGCTGTTTTTT.

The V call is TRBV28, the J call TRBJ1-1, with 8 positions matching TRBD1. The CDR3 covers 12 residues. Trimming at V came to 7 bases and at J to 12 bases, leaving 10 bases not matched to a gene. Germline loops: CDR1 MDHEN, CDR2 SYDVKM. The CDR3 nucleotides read TGTGCCAGCACCCTGCAGGGGGCCGAGCCTTTCTTT. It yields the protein CASTLQGAEPFF. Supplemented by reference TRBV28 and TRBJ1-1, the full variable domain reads DVKVTQSSRYLVKRTGEKVFLECVQDMDHENMFWYRQDPGLGLRLIYFSYDVKMKEKGDIPEGYSVSREKKERFSLILESASTNQTSMYLCASTLQGAEPFFGQGTRLTVV.

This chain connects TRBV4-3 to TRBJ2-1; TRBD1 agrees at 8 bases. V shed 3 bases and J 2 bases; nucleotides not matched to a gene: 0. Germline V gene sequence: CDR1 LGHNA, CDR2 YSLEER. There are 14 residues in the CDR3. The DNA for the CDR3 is TGCGCCAGCAGCCAGACAGGGGCCTACAATGAGCAGTTCTTC. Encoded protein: CASSQTGAYNEQFF.

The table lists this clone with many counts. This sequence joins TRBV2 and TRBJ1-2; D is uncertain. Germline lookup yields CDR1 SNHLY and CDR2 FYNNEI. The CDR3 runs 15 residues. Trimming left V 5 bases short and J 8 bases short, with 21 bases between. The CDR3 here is CASSREGGKGGGYTF. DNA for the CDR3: TGTGCCAGCAGTAGGGAGGGAGGTAAAGGAGGCGGCTACACCTTC.

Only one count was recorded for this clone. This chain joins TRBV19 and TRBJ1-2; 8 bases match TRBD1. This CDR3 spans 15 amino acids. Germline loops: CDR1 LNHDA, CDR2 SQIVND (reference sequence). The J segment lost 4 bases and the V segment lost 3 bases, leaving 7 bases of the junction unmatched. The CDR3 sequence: CASSISPDRVYGYTF. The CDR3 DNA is TGTGCCAGTAGTATCTCCCCGGACAGGGTCTATGGCTACACCTTC.

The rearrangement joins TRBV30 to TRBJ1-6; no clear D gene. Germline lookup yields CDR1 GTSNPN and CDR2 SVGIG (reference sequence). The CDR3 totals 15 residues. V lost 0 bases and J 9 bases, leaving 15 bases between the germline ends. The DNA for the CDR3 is TGTGCCTGGAGTGTACGCGGTGGACTGGGTTCACCCCTCCACTTT. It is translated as CAWSVRGGLGSPLHF.

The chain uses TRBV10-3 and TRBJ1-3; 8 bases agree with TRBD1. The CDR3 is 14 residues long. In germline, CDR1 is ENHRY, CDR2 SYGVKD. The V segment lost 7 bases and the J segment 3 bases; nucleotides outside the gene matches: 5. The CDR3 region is CAIKQGANGNTIYF. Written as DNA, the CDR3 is TGTGCCATCAAGCAGGGGGCAAATGGAAACACCATATATTTT.

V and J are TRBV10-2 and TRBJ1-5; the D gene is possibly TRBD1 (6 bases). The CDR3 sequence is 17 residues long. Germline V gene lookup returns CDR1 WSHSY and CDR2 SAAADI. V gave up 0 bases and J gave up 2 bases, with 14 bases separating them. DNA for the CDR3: TGCGCCAGCAGTGAGTCGGGGGGGGCGCGGGGCAATCAGCCCCAGCATTTT. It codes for CASSESGGARGNQPQHF.

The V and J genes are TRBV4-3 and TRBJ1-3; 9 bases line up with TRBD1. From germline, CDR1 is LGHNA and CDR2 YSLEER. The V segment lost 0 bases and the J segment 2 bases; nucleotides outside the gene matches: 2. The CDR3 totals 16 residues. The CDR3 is CASSQDRTGAGNTIYF. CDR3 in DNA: TGCGCCAGCAGCCAAGATCGGACAGGGGCTGGAAACACCATATATTTT.